The 14 T cell receptor beta chains given below trace back to one sample, sequenced in a study of shared clonotypes between healthy human individuals. TCRdb's copy holds only in-frame clones and misses some; the assay was immunoSEQ multiplex PCR. The repertoire holds roughly 1,500,000 clones, with 95% to 99% as singletons. Sequenced sample: naive CD4+ T cells sorted from blood. Subset defined: CD45RA+ positively selected. Every receptor here comes from a man in his thirties or forties in good health.

This chain joins TRBV10-2 and TRBJ2-3, with 12 bases matching TRBD1. After removal of 11 bases from V and 8 bases from J, the junction contained 17 bases not matched to a gene. The germline CDR1 and CDR2 sequences are WSHSY and SAAADI. The CDR3 loop spans 16 amino acids. CDR3 nucleotides: TGCGCCTCACCTCCGGGACAGGGGGCCAGCCTGGGTACGCAGTATTTT. This sequence encodes CASPPGQGASLGTQYF.

V usage is TRBV5-1 and J usage is TRBJ2-2; D call uncertain. This CDR3 spans 15 amino acids. Germline V lookup: CDR1 SGHRS, CDR2 YFSETQ. The V gene lost 6 bases and the J gene lost 5 bases, with 17 bases spanning the gap. CDR3 loop: CASTTTLIATGELFF. The DNA for the CDR3 is TGCGCCAGCACCACAACGCTTATTGCGACCGGGGAGCTGTTTTTT.

This clone came up once. The V call is TRBV2, the J call TRBJ1-5; possible D gene TRBD1, 6 bases. The V and J ends lost 6 bases and 2 bases respectively, with 17 bases between them. CDR1 and CDR2 (germline): SNHLY, FYNNEI. There are 16 residues in the CDR3. DNA for the CDR3: TGTGCCAGCAGCGCATGGGGAAGGGGGGGCAATCAGCCCCAGCATTTT. This gives the protein CASSAWGRGGNQPQHF.

This rearrangement joins TRBV19 to TRBJ1-5; the D gene is possibly TRBD1 (5 bases). Germline CDR1 reads LNHDA; CDR2 reads SQIVND (reference sequence). The CDR3 sequence is 17 residues long. V was shortened by 0 bases and J by 4 bases, with 16 bases between the two germline ends. The CDR3 spells CASSIDSGTLWNQPQHF. DNA of the CDR3: TGTGCCAGTAGTATAGATTCCGGGACCCTGTGGAATCAGCCCCAGCATTTT.

J is TRBJ2-7 and V is TRBV5-4; tentative D call: TRBD2 (5 bases). Per germline, CDR1 SGHNT and CDR2 YYREEE (reference sequence). V was shortened by 5 bases and J by 3 bases, with 9 bases between the two germline ends. This CDR3 comprises 12 residues. The CDR3 bases are TGTGCCAGCAGACTAGATCGCTACGAGCAGTACTTC. Translating it yields CASRLDRYEQYF. Full variable domain (missing parts from reference TRBV5-4 and TRBJ2-7): ETGVTQSPTHLIKTRGQQVTLRCSSQSGHNTVSWYQQALGQGPQFIFQYYREEENGRGNFPPRFSGLQFPNYSSELNVNALELDDSALYLCASRLDRYEQYFGPGTRLTVT.

The V call is TRBV19, the J call TRBJ2-1; D is unresolved. CDR3 length equals 13 residues. The V end lost 4 bases, the J end lost 5 bases, and 9 bases lay between the germline ends. Per germline, CDR1 LNHDA and CDR2 SQIVND (reference sequence). Here the CDR3 reads CASSTSGNNEQFF. In DNA form, the CDR3 reads TGTGCCAGTAGTACGAGTGGTAACAATGAGCAGTTCTTC.

The chain links TRBV11-2 to TRBJ2-7; D is perhaps TRBD1 or TRBD2 (6 bases each). The CDR3 has 14 amino acids. Germline V gene sequence: CDR1 SGHAT, CDR2 FQNNGV. V was cut by 5 bases and J by 5 bases, with 16 bases left in between. As DNA, the CDR3 is TGTGCCAGCAGCCACCGGGGGCAGGGTAACGAGCAGTACTTC. Its translation is CASSHRGQGNEQYF.

CDR3 sequence reads: CATSRSILAPYEQYF. The CDR3 nucleotides read TGTGCCACCAGCAGGTCCATCCTCGCCCCCTACGAGCAGTACTTC. The chain employs TRBV15 and TRBJ2-7; no firm D call. Germline V gene sequence: CDR1 LNHNV, CDR2 YYDKDF (reference sequence). With 3 bases removed from V and 2 bases from J, the gap between germline ends came to 14 bases. This CDR3 comprises 15 residues. The entire variable domain, with the rest obtained from reference TRBV15 and TRBJ2-7, is as follows: DAMVIQNPRYQVTQFGKPVTLSCSQTLNHNVMYWYQQKSSQAPKLLFHYYDKDFNNEADTPDNFQSRRPNTSFCFLDIRSPGLGDTAMYLCATSRSILAPYEQYFGPGTRLTVT.

The gene calls are TRBV7-9 and TRBJ2-7; 8 positions agree with TRBD2. With V trimmed by 1 base and J by 2 bases, 1 base remained unmatched. CDR1 SEHNR and CDR2 FQNEAQ come from the germline V gene (reference sequence). This CDR3 region has 14 residues. The CDR3 loop is CASSLGTSTYEQYF. CDR3 DNA sequence: TGTGCCAGCAGCTTAGGGACTAGCACCTACGAGCAGTACTTC.

The chain joins TRBV2 to TRBJ2-7; the D gene is possibly TRBD2 (5 bases). The V end was cut by 6 bases, the J end by 3 bases, with 27 bases between. The CDR3 is made up of 18 amino acids. Germline lookup yields CDR1 SNHLY and CDR2 FYNNEI. Here the CDR3 DNA reads TGTGCCAGCAGCAGATCCTCAAATCCAGGTGGGAGATACTACGAGCAGTACTTC. Residues: CASSRSSNPGGRYYEQYF.

J is TRBJ2-7 and V is TRBV4-1; D is ambiguous. The CDR3 has 15 amino acids. In germline, CDR1 is MGHRA, CDR2 YSYEKL. Trimming took off 0 bases at V and 2 bases at J, with 11 bases between the two ends. The CDR3 region has the DNA TGCGCCAGCAGCCAAGATTGGCGCCAGACCTACGAGCAGTACTTC. Translation: CASSQDWRQTYEQYF.

The chain couples TRBV28 to TRBJ2-3; 7 nucleotides line up with TRBD2. With V trimmed by 5 bases and J by 4 bases, 3 bases remained unmatched. CDR3 length: 13 amino acids. Germline CDR1 MDHEN, CDR2 SYDVKM. The CDR3 nucleotides read TGTGCCAGCAGTCCTCTAGCGGCAGATACGCAGTATTTT. Protein: CASSPLAADTQYF.

The chain carries TRBV7-9 and TRBJ2-5; 8 nucleotides match TRBD1. The V gene end was trimmed by 5 bases and the J gene end by 5 bases; junction bases not matched to a gene: 7. The length of the CDR3 is 14 residues. The germline CDR1 and CDR2 sequences are SEHNR and FQNEAQ (reference sequence). The DNA of the CDR3 is TGTGCCAGCAGCCCCGGACAGGGAACGGAGACCCAGTACTTC. As protein: CASSPGQGTETQYF. The variable domain in full, completed from reference TRBV7-9 and TRBJ2-5, reads DTGVSQNPRHKITKRGQNVTFRCDPISEHNRLYWYRQTLGQGPEFLTYFQNEAQLEKSRLLSDRFSAERPKGSFSTLEIQRTEQGDSAMYLCASSPGQGTETQYFGPGTRLLVL.

The rearrangement links TRBV18 to TRBJ2-1; D is uncertain. The V end was cut by 7 bases, the J end by 0 bases, with 13 bases between. The length of the CDR3 is 15 residues. Germline V gene lookup returns CDR1 KGHSH and CDR2 LQKENI. This chain's CDR3 is CASFPDHFSYNEQFF. CDR3 sequence (DNA): TGTGCCAGCTTCCCCGATCACTTCTCCTACAATGAGCAGTTCTTC.